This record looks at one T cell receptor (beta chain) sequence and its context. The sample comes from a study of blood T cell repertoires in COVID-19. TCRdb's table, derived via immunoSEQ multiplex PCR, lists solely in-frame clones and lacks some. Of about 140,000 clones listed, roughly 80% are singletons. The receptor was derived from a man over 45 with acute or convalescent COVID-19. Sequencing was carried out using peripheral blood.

The CDR3 bases are TGTGCCAGCAGTCCCCAGGCGGGGAGTCAGCCCCAGCATTTT. Protein: CASSPQAGSQPQHF. This chain connects TRBV6-5 to TRBJ1-5; D gene unclear. The CDR3 is made up of 14 amino acids. The V end was cut by 5 bases, the J end by 6 bases, with 14 bases between. Germline V gene data show CDR1 as MNHEY and CDR2 as SVGAGI.